These 20 T cell receptor beta chains came from one sample sequenced in a study of cytomegalovirus exposure and HLA in healthy donors. PCR primers comprised 60 Vbeta and 13 Jbeta primers. Sequenced by immunoSEQ multiplex PCR; TCRdb stores in-frame clones only, minus some. The sample consists of about 150,000 clones, roughly four fifths of them appearing once. Sequencing was carried out using PBMCs. The receptors here all came from a man under 40 in good health and CMV-seronegative.

This clone came up once. This chain links TRBV4-2 with TRBJ1-4, with D unresolved. The CDR3 runs 16 residues. In germline, CDR1 is LGHNA, CDR2 YNFKEQ. The ends were cut back, 3 bases at V and 0 bases at J, with 11 bases in the middle. The CDR3 sequence: CASSQARGATNEKLFF. DNA for the CDR3: TGTGCCAGCAGCCAGGCCCGGGGTGCAACTAATGAAAAACTGTTTTTT.

The chain carries TRBV7-7 and TRBJ2-3, with D hard to call. Germline V gives CDR1 SSHAT, CDR2 FNYEAQ (reference sequence). There are 13 residues in the CDR3. V was cut by 5 bases and J by 7 bases, with 13 bases left in between. The CDR3 DNA sequence: TGTGCCAGCAGCCAAGACTGGAAAAATACGCAGTATTTT. This gives the protein CASSQDWKNTQYF.

This clone was seen a handful of times. The chain combines TRBV27 with TRBJ2-1; a weak D match, TRBD1 (5 bases). Trimming removed 4 bases at V and 3 bases at J, with 13 bases between. Germline CDR1 and CDR2: MNHEY and SMNVEV (reference sequence). The CDR3 has 15 residues. CDR3 residues: CASSWSGARYNEQFF. DNA for the CDR3: TGTGCCAGCAGTTGGAGTGGGGCCCGCTACAATGAGCAGTTCTTC.

As for this clone: Other DNA sequences in this specimen translate into the identical CDR3. This chain connects TRBV11-2 to TRBJ2-3, with 9 bases identical to TRBD2. This CDR3 has 14 residues. Germline CDR1 is SGHAT and CDR2 is FQNNGV. Losses at the gene ends were 1 base for V and 6 bases for J; bases not matched to a gene: 2. The CDR3 reads CASSLASGTDTQYF. In DNA form, the CDR3 reads TGTGCCAGCAGCTTAGCTAGCGGGACGGATACGCAGTATTTT. Filled out from reference TRBV11-2 and TRBJ2-3, the complete variable domain reads EAGVAQSPRYKIIEKRQSVAFWCNPISGHATLYWYQQILGQGPKLLIQFQNNGVVDDSQLPKDRFSAERLKGVDSTLKIQPAKLEDSAVYLCASSLASGTDTQYFGPGTRLTVL.

There are a few counts of this clone. V and J are TRBV9 and TRBJ2-5; D perhaps matches TRBD1 (6 bases). The J call could be wrong; TRBJ2-7 is a better fit for the DNA end. Germline assignment: CDR1 SGDLS and CDR2 YYNGEE. This CDR3 comprises 14 residues. CDR3: CASSPGTPLYEQYF. CDR3 sequence (DNA): TGTGCCAGCAGCCCCGGGACACCGCTCTACGAGCAGTACTTC.

The chain carries TRBV27 and TRBJ2-7; a possible D gene is TRBD2 (6 bases). V lost 3 bases and J 1 base, leaving 7 bases between the germline ends. This CDR3 region has 13 residues. Germline V gene data show CDR1 as MNHEY and CDR2 as SMNVEV (reference sequence). CDR3 residues: CASSFGGSYEQYF. The CDR3, as DNA: TGTGCCAGCAGTTTTGGAGGGTCCTACGAGCAGTACTTC.

The rearrangement links TRBV9 to TRBJ2-2; D is unclear. The CDR3 length is 12 residues. Trimming cost V 2 bases and J 5 bases, with 4 bases left between them. CDR1 is SGDLS, CDR2 YYNGEE, per germline. CDR3 protein: CASSVHTGELFF. CDR3 coding DNA: TGTGCCAGCAGCGTTCATACCGGGGAGCTGTTTTTT.

The chain combines TRBV2 with TRBJ1-5; D perhaps matches TRBD1 (6 bases). CDR3 length: 13 residues. Germline-derived CDR1 and CDR2 are SNHLY and FYNNEI. The CDR3 loop is CASGWGGDQPQHF. Here the CDR3 DNA reads TGTGCGAGCGGGTGGGGGGGCGATCAGCCCCAGCATTTT.

The rearrangement joins TRBV5-1 to TRBJ2-1; D is possibly TRBD2 (6 bases). The length of the CDR3 is 12 residues. Looked up from germline, CDR1 is SGHRS and CDR2 is YFSETQ. V lost 3 bases and J lost 9, with 10 bases in between. The CDR3 DNA follows: TGCGCCAGCAGCTCCACGCGGGGTGAGCAGTTCTTC. Protein sequence: CASSSTRGEQFF.

The chain joins TRBV7-8 to TRBJ1-2, with 7 bases aligning to TRBD1. This CDR3 has 19 amino acids. V shed 3 bases, J shed 1 base, and the junction held 17 bases outside the gene matches. CDR1 and CDR2 from the germline V gene are SGHVS and FQNEAQ. In nucleotides, the CDR3 is TGTGCCAGCAGCTTCGCCTGGGGACAGAGTTTACCTAATAACTATGGCTACACCTTC. Translated: CASSFAWGQSLPNNYGYTF.

J is TRBJ2-2 and V is TRBV5-6, with 8 bases fitting TRBD1. This CDR3 is built from 15 residues. V shed 1 base, J shed 5 bases, and the junction held 4 bases outside the gene matches. Germline V CDR1 and CDR2: SGHDT, YYEEEE. CDR3 residues: CASSLITGGTGELFF. The CDR3, as DNA: TGTGCCAGCAGCTTGATAACAGGGGGGACCGGGGAGCTGTTTTTT. The full variable domain, its missing parts supplied by reference TRBV5-6 and TRBJ2-2, is DAGVTQSPTHLIKTRGQQVTLRCSPKSGHDTVSWYQQALGQGPQFIFQYYEEEERQRGNFPDRFSGHQFPNYSSELNVNALLLGDSALYLCASSLITGGTGELFFGEGSRLTVL.

With respect to this clone: Other DNA sequences in this specimen translate into the identical CDR3. This chain uses TRBV6-5 with TRBJ1-5, with 7 bases matching TRBD1. CDR1 is MNHEY, CDR2 SVGAGI, per germline. The CDR3 sequence is 14 residues long. V lost 4 bases to trimming and J lost 4 bases; unmatched junction nucleotides: 4. CDR3 amino acids: CASSSRQGNQPQHF. The CDR3 nucleotides read TGTGCCAGCAGTTCACGACAGGGTAATCAGCCCCAGCATTTT.

This clone was counted between two and nine times. The V and J genes are TRBV28 and TRBJ2-1; 10 bases fit TRBD2. This CDR3 region has 15 residues. The J segment lost 9 bases and the V segment lost 3 bases, leaving 8 bases of the junction unmatched. Per the germline V gene, CDR1 is MDHEN and CDR2 is SYDVKM. The DNA of the CDR3 is TGTGCCAGCAGTTTGCTGGCTAGCGGGAGAAGTGAGCAGTTCTTC. Protein: CASSLLASGRSEQFF. Supplemented by reference TRBV28 and TRBJ2-1, the full variable domain reads DVKVTQSSRYLVKRTGEKVFLECVQDMDHENMFWYRQDPGLGLRLIYFSYDVKMKEKGDIPEGYSVSREKKERFSLILESASTNQTSMYLCASSLLASGRSEQFFGPGTRLTVL.

The rearrangement uses TRBV23-1 and TRBJ1-1; D may be TRBD1 (6 bases). TRBV23-1 is placed among ORFs of uncertain function. V was clipped by 6 bases and J by 3 bases, with 29 bases between them. CDR3 length: 19 residues. The CDR3 here is CASSPDRVGGGGQYTEAFF. The CDR3 nucleotides are TGCGCCAGCAGCCCGGACAGAGTGGGGGGGGGTGGGCAGTACACTGAAGCTTTCTTT.

This chain links TRBV27 with TRBJ2-5, with 9 nucleotides matching TRBD1. Germline CDR1 reads MNHEY; CDR2 reads SMNVEV (reference sequence). Losses at the gene ends were 2 bases for V and 4 bases for J; bases not matched to a gene: 8. This CDR3 has 16 residues. The DNA for the CDR3 is TGTGCCAGCAGTTTAAAACAGGGGGCAGGTGGAGAGACCCAGTACTTC. Translating gives CASSLKQGAGGETQYF.

This clone was picked up a small number of times. J is TRBJ2-7 and V is TRBV28; the D gene is possibly TRBD1 (5 bases). Trimming took off 2 bases at V and 5 bases at J, with 10 bases between the two ends. The germline gives CDR1 MDHEN, CDR2 SYDVKM. The CDR3 totals 13 residues. The CDR3 loop reads CASSLGREDEQYF. DNA of the CDR3: TGTGCCAGCAGTTTAGGCAGGGAAGACGAGCAGTACTTC.

The chain joins TRBV9 to TRBJ2-1, with a possible D match to TRBD1 (6 bases). From germline, CDR1 is SGDLS and CDR2 YYNGEE. This CDR3 is built from 14 residues. Trimming removed 2 bases at V and 7 bases at J, with 13 bases between. CDR3 in DNA: TGTGCCAGCAGCGTGGAAACAGGGAGAAATGAGCAGTTCTTC. This sequence encodes CASSVETGRNEQFF.

This clone occurred once. CDR3 amino acids: CASSHPWELQETQYF. DNA of the CDR3: TGTGCCAGCAGCCACCCCTGGGAGCTTCAAGAGACCCAGTACTTC. V is TRBV7-9 and J is TRBJ2-5; D might be TRBD2 (5 bases). V was cut by 5 bases and J by 2 bases, with 15 bases left in between. Germline CDR1 is SEHNR and CDR2 is FQNEAQ (reference sequence). The CDR3 length is 15 residues.

This rearrangement joins TRBV29-1 to TRBJ2-7; 7 positions match TRBD1. CDR1 is SQVTM, CDR2 ANQGSEA, per germline. V dropped 1 base and J dropped 0; count of bases not matched to a gene: 9. The CDR3 sequence is 16 residues long. CDR3 amino acids: CSVEGQGPRSSYEQYF. Written as DNA, the CDR3 is TGCAGCGTTGAAGGACAGGGACCGCGGTCCTCCTACGAGCAGTACTTC.

The chain is built from TRBV11-2 and TRBJ1-2; 8 nucleotides match TRBD1. Germline V gene sequence: CDR1 SGHAT, CDR2 FQNNGV. The trim removed 6 bases at V and 8 bases at J, leaving 8 bases unmatched. The CDR3 consists of 13 residues. The CDR3 sequence is CASRLDRAGGYTF. CDR3 sequence (DNA): TGTGCCAGCAGGTTGGACAGGGCGGGCGGCTACACCTTC.